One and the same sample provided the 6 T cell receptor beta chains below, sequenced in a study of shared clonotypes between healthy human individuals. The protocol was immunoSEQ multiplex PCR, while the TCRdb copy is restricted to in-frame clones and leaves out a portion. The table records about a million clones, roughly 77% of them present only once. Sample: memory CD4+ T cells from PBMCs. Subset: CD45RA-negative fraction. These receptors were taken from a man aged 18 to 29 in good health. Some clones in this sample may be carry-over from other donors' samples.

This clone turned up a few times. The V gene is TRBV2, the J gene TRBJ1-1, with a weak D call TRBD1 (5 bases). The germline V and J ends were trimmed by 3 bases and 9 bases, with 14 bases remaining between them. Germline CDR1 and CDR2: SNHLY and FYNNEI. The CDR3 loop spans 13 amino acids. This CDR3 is CASSEILGVKAFF. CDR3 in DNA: TGTGCCAGCAGTGAGATCCTAGGGGTGAAAGCTTTCTTT.

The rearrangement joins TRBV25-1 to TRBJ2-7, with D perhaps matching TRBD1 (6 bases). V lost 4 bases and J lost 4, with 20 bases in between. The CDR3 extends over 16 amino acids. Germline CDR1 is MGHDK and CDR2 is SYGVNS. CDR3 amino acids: CASSAPHGTNEYEQYF. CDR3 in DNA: TGTGCCAGCAGTGCACCCCACGGGACAAACGAATACGAGCAGTACTTC.

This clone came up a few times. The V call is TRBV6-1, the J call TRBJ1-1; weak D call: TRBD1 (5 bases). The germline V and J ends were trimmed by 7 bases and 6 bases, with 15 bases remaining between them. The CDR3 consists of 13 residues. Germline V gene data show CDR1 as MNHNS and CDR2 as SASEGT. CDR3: CASTRDPVAEAFF. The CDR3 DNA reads TGTGCCAGCACGCGGGACCCAGTCGCTGAAGCTTTCTTT.

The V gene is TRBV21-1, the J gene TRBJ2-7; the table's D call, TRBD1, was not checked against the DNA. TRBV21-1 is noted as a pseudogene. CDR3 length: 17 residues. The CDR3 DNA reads TGTGCCAGCAGCACCCCCGGCCGACAGGGGGCCTCCTACGAGCAGTACTTC. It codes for CASSTPGRQGASYEQYF.

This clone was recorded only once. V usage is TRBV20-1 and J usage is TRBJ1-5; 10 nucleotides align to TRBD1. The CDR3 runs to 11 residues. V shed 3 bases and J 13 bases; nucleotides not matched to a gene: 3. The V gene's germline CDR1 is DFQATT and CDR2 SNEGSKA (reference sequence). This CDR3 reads CSARRTGGQHF. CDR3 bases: TGCAGTGCTAGGAGGACAGGGGGACAGCATTTT.

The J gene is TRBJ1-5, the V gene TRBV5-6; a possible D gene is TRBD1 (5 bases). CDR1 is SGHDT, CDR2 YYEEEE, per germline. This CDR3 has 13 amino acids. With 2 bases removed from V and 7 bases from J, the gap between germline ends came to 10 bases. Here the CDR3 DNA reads TGTGCCAGCAGCTTCCAGGGAGCCCAGCCCCAGCATTTT. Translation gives CASSFQGAQPQHF.